The rows below give T cell receptor beta chains drawn from one sample of a study of OX40 agonist ivuxolimab in advanced cancers. Only in-frame clones appear in the TCRdb table, and some are missing; sequencing was by immunoSEQ multiplex PCR. The sample gives about 30,000 clones, 91% of which show up once; roughly a tenth is in the top ten. Here the sequenced sample was CD4+ or CD8+ T cells sorted from blood, taken in a trial of the OX40 agonist ivuxolimab. Receptors originate from an adult with an advanced solid tumor such as melanoma, head and neck, liver or kidney cancer. Both conserved end residues are part of each CDR3. Fields, in order: D gene, J gene, V gene, clone size, CDR3 protein, CDR3 DNA. The D gene is left open where the match is weak. Only some rows state a clone size, as once, few, many or a class for expanded clones.

D gene: TRBD2; J gene: TRBJ2-1; V gene: TRBV19; clone size: NA; CDR3 protein: CASSILAGAGEQFF; CDR3 DNA: TGTGCCAGTAGTATCTTAGCGGGAGCGGGTGAGCAGTTCTTC
D gene: NA; J gene: TRBJ1-5; V gene: TRBV4-3; clone size: NA; CDR3 protein: CASSQWRGASQPQHF; CDR3 DNA: TGCGCCAGCAGCCAATGGCGAGGGGCGAGTCAGCCCCAGCATTTT
D gene: TRBD2; J gene: TRBJ2-7; V gene: TRBV11-2; clone size: NA; CDR3 protein: CASYPPLAGTRDEQYF; CDR3 DNA: TGTGCCAGCTATCCCCCCTTAGCGGGAACTCGCGACGAGCAGTACTTC
D gene: NA; J gene: TRBJ2-3; V gene: TRBV7-9; clone size: NA; CDR3 protein: CASREAPTSRTDTQYF; CDR3 DNA: TGTGCCAGCAGGGAGGCTCCAACTAGCAGAACAGATACGCAGTATTTT
D gene: TRBD2; J gene: TRBJ2-7; V gene: TRBV28; clone size: NA; CDR3 protein: CASRHMGLAGDRYEQYF; CDR3 DNA: TGTGCCAGCAGACACATGGGACTAGCGGGAGACCGGTACGAGCAGTACTTC
D gene: NA; J gene: TRBJ2-2; V gene: TRBV12-5; clone size: NA; CDR3 protein: CASGLYSNTGELFF; CDR3 DNA: TGTGCTAGTGGTTTATACAGCAACACCGGGGAGCTGTTTTTT
D gene: NA; J gene: TRBJ2-7; V gene: TRBV7-9; clone size: NA; CDR3 protein: CASSLGGRSYEQYF; CDR3 DNA: TGTGCCAGCAGCCTCGGAGGGAGATCATACGAGCAGTACTTC
D gene: NA; J gene: TRBJ2-3; V gene: TRBV11-2; clone size: NA; CDR3 protein: CASSLGAQGTDTQYF; CDR3 DNA: TGTGCCAGCAGCTTAGGCGCACAGGGTACAGATACGCAGTATTTT
D gene: TRBD1; J gene: TRBJ1-2; V gene: TRBV5-1; clone size: NA; CDR3 protein: CASSPLGWDRGALGYTF; CDR3 DNA: TGCGCCAGCAGCCCGCTGGGATGGGACAGGGGCGCCCTTGGCTACACCTTC
D gene: NA; J gene: TRBJ1-1; V gene: TRBV5-5; clone size: NA; CDR3 protein: CASRPMNTEAFF; CDR3 DNA: TGTGCCAGCAGACCTATGAACACTGAAGCTTTCTTT
D gene: NA; J gene: TRBJ2-2; V gene: TRBV11-3; clone size: once; CDR3 protein: CASSLGGFGELFF; CDR3 DNA: TGTGCCAGCAGCTTAGGCGGGTTCGGGGAGCTGTTTTTT
D gene: TRBD2; J gene: TRBJ2-7; V gene: TRBV28; clone size: NA; CDR3 protein: CASSWGGGSSYEQYF; CDR3 DNA: TGTGCCAGCAGTTGGGGAGGCGGGAGCTCCTACGAGCAGTACTTC
D gene: NA; J gene: TRBJ2-5; V gene: TRBV7-9; clone size: NA; CDR3 protein: CASSFSRGQETQYF; CDR3 DNA: TGTGCCAGCAGCTTTTCCAGGGGCCAAGAGACCCAGTACTTC
D gene: NA; J gene: TRBJ2-5; V gene: TRBV5-1; clone size: NA; CDR3 protein: CASSLELTEETQYF; CDR3 DNA: TGCGCCAGCAGCTTGGAGTTAACAGAAGAGACCCAGTACTTC
D gene: NA; J gene: TRBJ1-5; V gene: TRBV19; clone size: NA; CDR3 protein: CASCGGNQPQHF; CDR3 DNA: TGTGCCAGTTGTGGCGGTAATCAGCCCCAGCATTTT
D gene: NA; J gene: TRBJ1-2; V gene: TRBV7-9; clone size: NA; CDR3 protein: CASSPRDYGYTF; CDR3 DNA: TGTGCCAGCTCCCCTCGGGACTATGGCTACACCTTC
D gene: TRBD1; J gene: TRBJ2-7; V gene: TRBV7-7; clone size: NA; CDR3 protein: CARGTGTGRNEQYF; CDR3 DNA: TGTGCCAGGGGGACCGGGACAGGGAGGAACGAGCAGTACTTC
D gene: TRBD1; J gene: TRBJ2-7; V gene: TRBV6-1; clone size: NA; CDR3 protein: CASSERTGSYEQYF; CDR3 DNA: TGTGCCAGCAGTGAAAGGACAGGATCCTACGAGCAGTACTTC
D gene: NA; J gene: TRBJ2-3; V gene: TRBV6-5; clone size: NA; CDR3 protein: CASSYFVGSLTDTQYF; CDR3 DNA: TGTGCCAGCAGTTACTTTGTGGGGAGTCTGACAGATACGCAGTATTTT
D gene: NA; J gene: TRBJ2-2; V gene: TRBV5-1; clone size: NA; CDR3 protein: CASSLVPDNTGELFF; CDR3 DNA: TGCGCCAGCAGCTTGGTACCGGATAACACCGGGGAGCTGTTTTTT
D gene: TRBD2; J gene: TRBJ2-3; V gene: TRBV27; clone size: once; CDR3 protein: CASSYLLAGGTDTQYF; CDR3 DNA: TGTGCCAGCAGCTACCTTCTAGCGGGGGGCACAGATACGCAGTATTTT
D gene: NA; J gene: TRBJ1-1; V gene: TRBV30; clone size: NA; CDR3 protein: CAWRNGYGNRNTEAFF; CDR3 DNA: TGTGCCTGGAGAAATGGGTATGGAAACCGTAACACTGAAGCTTTCTTT
D gene: NA; J gene: TRBJ1-1; V gene: TRBV7-8; clone size: NA; CDR3 protein: CASSELRNTEAFF; CDR3 DNA: TGTGCCAGCAGCGAACTGAGGAACACTGAAGCTTTCTTT
D gene: NA; J gene: TRBJ2-1; V gene: TRBV6-5; clone size: NA; CDR3 protein: CASSYIGSPYNEQFF; CDR3 DNA: TGTGCCAGCAGTTACATCGGATCCCCCTACAATGAGCAGTTCTTC
D gene: TRBD1; J gene: TRBJ1-5; V gene: TRBV27; clone size: few; CDR3 protein: CASSARTGPKHF; CDR3 DNA: TGTGCCAGCAGTGCGAGGACAGGACCTAAACATTTT
D gene: TRBD1; J gene: TRBJ1-3; V gene: TRBV27; clone size: NA; CDR3 protein: CASSWGQGHGNTIYF; CDR3 DNA: TGTGCCAGCAGTTGGGGACAGGGACACGGAAACACCATATATTTT
D gene: TRBD2; J gene: TRBJ2-1; V gene: TRBV11-2; clone size: once; CDR3 protein: CASSTRTSGRNEQFF; CDR3 DNA: TGTGCCAGCAGCACCAGGACTAGCGGGAGGAATGAGCAGTTCTTC
D gene: NA; J gene: TRBJ1-2; V gene: TRBV10-3; clone size: NA; CDR3 protein: CASREGYGYTF; CDR3 DNA: TGTGCCTCCCGAGAAGGCTATGGCTACACCTTC
D gene: NA; J gene: TRBJ1-1; V gene: TRBV4-3; clone size: NA; CDR3 protein: CASSQGGAALNTEAFF; CDR3 DNA: TGCGCCAGCAGCCAAGGCGGGGCAGCACTGAACACTGAAGCTTTCTTT
D gene: NA; J gene: TRBJ1-1; V gene: TRBV27; clone size: NA; CDR3 protein: CASTLSKGTEAFF; CDR3 DNA: TGTGCCAGCACTTTATCAAAGGGCACTGAAGCTTTCTTT
D gene: TRBD1; J gene: TRBJ2-7; V gene: TRBV11-2; clone size: NA; CDR3 protein: CASSSRDRDYEQYF; CDR3 DNA: TGTGCCAGCAGCTCCCGGGACAGGGATTACGAGCAGTACTTC
D gene: NA; J gene: TRBJ2-7; V gene: TRBV2; clone size: NA; CDR3 protein: CASEGASYEQYF; CDR3 DNA: TGTGCCAGCGAAGGGGCCTCCTACGAGCAGTACTTC
D gene: TRBD1; J gene: TRBJ2-1; V gene: TRBV2; clone size: NA; CDR3 protein: CASLRKGARNEQFF; CDR3 DNA: TGTGCCAGCCTTCGGAAGGGGGCTCGTAATGAGCAGTTCTTC
D gene: TRBD1; J gene: TRBJ2-7; V gene: TRBV9; clone size: NA; CDR3 protein: CASSAGTGTYEQYF; CDR3 DNA: TGTGCCAGCAGTGCCGGGACAGGGACCTACGAGCAGTACTTC
D gene: TRBD1; J gene: TRBJ1-1; V gene: TRBV29-1; clone size: few; CDR3 protein: CSDVPPGGTEAFF; CDR3 DNA: TGCAGCGACGTTCCTCCAGGGGGCACTGAAGCTTTCTTT
D gene: NA; J gene: TRBJ2-1; V gene: TRBV11-2; clone size: NA; CDR3 protein: CASSSQSLYNEQFF; CDR3 DNA: TGTGCCAGCAGCTCACAGTCCCTCTACAATGAGCAGTTCTTC
D gene: NA; J gene: TRBJ1-2; V gene: TRBV5-1; clone size: NA; CDR3 protein: CASSLTDSLHGYTF; CDR3 DNA: TGCGCCAGCAGCTTGACGGACTCTCTACACGGCTACACCTTC
D gene: NA; J gene: TRBJ1-1; V gene: TRBV29-1; clone size: NA; CDR3 protein: CSVYEPRDTEAFF; CDR3 DNA: TGCAGCGTTTACGAGCCGAGGGACACTGAAGCTTTCTTT
D gene: TRBD1; J gene: TRBJ2-2; V gene: TRBV11-2; clone size: NA; CDR3 protein: CASKTGAGELFF; CDR3 DNA: TGTGCCAGCAAGACAGGGGCCGGGGAGCTGTTTTTT
D gene: NA; J gene: TRBJ2-2; V gene: TRBV14; clone size: NA; CDR3 protein: CASQGQWGAGELFF; CDR3 DNA: TGTGCCAGCCAAGGACAGTGGGGCGCCGGGGAGCTGTTTTTT
D gene: TRBD1; J gene: TRBJ2-7; V gene: TRBV13; clone size: once; CDR3 protein: CASSSSDRTTSYEQYF; CDR3 DNA: TGTGCCAGCAGCTCTTCGGACAGGACGACCTCCTACGAGCAGTACTTC
D gene: NA; J gene: TRBJ2-2; V gene: TRBV21-1; clone size: NA; CDR3 protein: CASSKGVTSAQTGELFF; CDR3 DNA: TGTGCCAGCAGCAAAGGCGTGACTAGCGCCCAGACCGGGGAGCTGTTTTTT
D gene: TRBD1; J gene: TRBJ2-7; V gene: TRBV7-9; clone size: NA; CDR3 protein: CASSLVTGETEQYF; CDR3 DNA: TGTGCCAGCAGCTTAGTAACAGGGGAGACCGAGCAGTACTTC
D gene: NA; J gene: TRBJ1-1; V gene: TRBV7-9; clone size: NA; CDR3 protein: CASSFPSVEAFF; CDR3 DNA: TGTGCCAGCAGCTTCCCGAGCGTTGAAGCTTTCTTT
D gene: TRBD1; J gene: TRBJ2-2; V gene: TRBV19; clone size: NA; CDR3 protein: CASRQGMKWAGELFF; CDR3 DNA: TGTGCCAGCAGACAGGGGATGAAATGGGCCGGGGAGCTGTTTTTT